The 27 T cell receptor beta chains listed next were all sequenced from one sample in a study of breast tumors, draining lymph nodes, adjacent tissues. Axillary draining lymph nodes of breast cancer patients supplied the node samples. TCRdb independently ran MiXCR on the multiplex PCR reads; one entry per CDR3 protein. The sample carries roughly 110,000 distinct CDR3 sequences, less than 40% recorded once. Specimen: axillary lymph node tissue. The receptors were gathered from a female donor with breast cancer. Some clones in this sample may be carry-over from other donors' samples.

The V gene is TRBV18, the J gene TRBJ2-1; tentative D call: TRBD1 (6 bases). In germline, CDR1 is KGHSH, CDR2 LQKENI. CDR3 length: 13 residues. The ends were cut back, 7 bases at V and 6 bases at J, with 13 bases in the middle. This CDR3 reads CASCPLGGNEQFF. In nucleotides, the CDR3 is TGTGCCAGCTGCCCCCTAGGGGGCAATGAGCAGTTCTTC.

This clonotype was counted many times. J is TRBJ2-7 and V is TRBV20-1; the D gene is possibly TRBD1 (7 bases). The germline gives CDR1 DFQATT, CDR2 SNEGSKA (reference sequence). The V end was cut by 3 bases, the J end by 4 bases, with 19 bases between. This CDR3 has 15 amino acids. The CDR3 nucleotides read TGCAGTGCTAGGGGGGGAGGACAGGACCTATACGAGCAGTACTTC. This encodes CSARGGGQDLYEQYF.

This clonotype was found many times. The CDR3 loop is CATSDHTSGRAYEQFF. CDR3 coding DNA: TGTGCCACCAGTGACCATACTAGCGGGAGGGCCTATGAGCAGTTCTTC. This chain uses TRBV24-1 with TRBJ2-1; 13 nucleotides line up with TRBD2. The CDR3 contains 16 residues. The V and J ends lost 4 bases and 8 bases, in that order; junction bases with no gene match: 7. Looked up from germline, CDR1 is KGHDR and CDR2 is SFDVKD.

This clonotype was observed at least ten times. This may stem from a read error, because a much larger clone lies one nucleotide away. The J gene is TRBJ1-2, the V gene TRBV20-1, with D perhaps matching TRBD1 (5 bases). This CDR3 region has 12 residues. In germline, CDR1 is DFQATT, CDR2 SNEGSKA (reference sequence). The CDR3 DNA follows: TGCAGTGCTAGGAGGGGACCCTATGGCTCCACCTTC. This gives the protein CSARRGPYGSTF.

This clonotype was seen repeatedly, ten times or more. This chain joins TRBV6-2 or TRBV6-3 and TRBJ1-4; the D gene is possibly TRBD1 (6 bases). With 6 bases removed from V and 5 bases from J, the gap between germline ends came to 19 bases. Germline values: CDR1 MNHEY, CDR2 SVGEGT. The CDR3 runs to 16 residues. The CDR3 coding sequence is TGTGCCAGCAGCCGATCGAGACAGGCGGTCAATGAAAAACTGTTTTTT. Its translation is CASSRSRQAVNEKLFF.

In regard to this clonotype: This may arise from a read error, as a much more abundant clone is one base away. The CDR3 ends on some other residue instead of the conserved phenylalanine or tryptophan, so this is likely a read error. The chain has TRBV18 and TRBJ2-3; no firm D call. The CDR3 runs 13 residues. Germline loops: CDR1 KGHSH, CDR2 LQKENI. V was shortened by 2 bases and J by 4 bases, with 7 bases between the two germline ends. In nucleotides, the CDR3 is TGTGCCAGCTCACCAGCAGGCCCAGATACGCAGTATCTT. Protein product: CASSPAGPDTQYL.

This clonotype was picked up many times. The V and J genes are TRBV7-9 and TRBJ1-2; no definite D call. V shed 5 bases and J shed 4 bases, with 5 bases lying between them. The CDR3 covers 11 residues. Germline lookup yields CDR1 SEHNR and CDR2 FQNEAQ (reference sequence). Here the CDR3 reads CASSGRYGYTF. CDR3 DNA sequence: TGTGCCAGCAGCGGCCGCTATGGCTACACCTTC.

This rearrangement joins TRBV4-2 to TRBJ2-3; D unclear. Per germline, CDR1 LGHNA and CDR2 YNFKEQ. CDR3 length equals 15 residues. V was shortened by 1 base and J by 5 bases, with 13 bases between the two germline ends. CDR3 nucleotide sequence: TGTGCCAGCAGCCAAGGTCGGCCCCCCGGAGATACGCAGTATTTT. As protein: CASSQGRPPGDTQYF.

This clonotype was recorded at least ten times. Sequence at one end of the junction differs from germline and may be a read error. The rearrangement links TRBV6-1 to TRBJ1-5; TRBD1 might be the D (5 bases). From germline, CDR1 is MNHNS and CDR2 SASEGT. The CDR3 is made up of 13 amino acids. CDR3 coding DNA: TGTGCCAGCGGTGACAGAGGAGCTCAGCCCCAGCATTTT. It is translated as CASGDRGAQPQHF.

This clonotype has a count of ten or more. CDR3 bases: TGTGCCAGCAGCTTCCTGAGCGGGGGACAGGGCCCCTACGAGCAGTACTTC. Protein product: CASSFLSGGQGPYEQYF. The genes are TRBV7-6 and TRBJ2-7; TRBD1 is a possible D gene (9 bases). The CDR3 covers 17 residues. Germline-derived CDR1 and CDR2 are SGHVS and FNYEAQ. The V and J ends lost 3 bases and 2 bases respectively, with 20 bases between them.

In this sample, this clonotype turned up many times. The chain couples TRBV20-1 to TRBJ1-5; D is uncertain. The CDR3 contains 13 residues. Deletions cut 0 bases from V and 2 bases from J, with 5 bases between. The germline gives CDR1 DFQATT, CDR2 SNEGSKA (reference sequence). The CDR3, as DNA: TGCAGTGCTAGAGATCGTGGCAATCAGCCCCAGCATTTT. Residues: CSARDRGNQPQHF.

In this sample, this clonotype turned up many times. V gene TRBV5-1 combines with J gene TRBJ1-3, with D uncertain. Looked up from germline, CDR1 is SGHRS and CDR2 is YFSETQ. The CDR3 consists of 12 residues. Trimming pared 7 bases from V and 2 bases from J, leaving 7 bases between. Here the CDR3 reads CASRGPGNTIYF. The CDR3 bases are TGCGCCAGCCGAGGGCCTGGAAACACCATATATTTT.

This clonotype was detected a few times. Possible read error: a much larger clone is one base away. The gene calls are TRBV6-2 or TRBV6-3 and TRBJ1-2; TRBD1 might be the D (5 bases). The CDR3 consists of 13 residues. CDR1 is MNHEY, CDR2 SVGEGT, per germline. Trimming cost V 4 bases and J 3 bases, with 9 bases left between them. CDR3 sequence reads: CASSSSGDYGYTF. The CDR3 region has the DNA TGTGCCAGCAGTTCCTCGGGGGACTATGGCTACACCTTC.

At least ten counts were recorded for this clonotype. This sequence joins TRBV7-8 and TRBJ1-6; D not certain. The CDR3 is made up of 14 amino acids. From germline, CDR1 is SGHVS and CDR2 FQNEAQ. Trimming left V 3 bases short and J 7 bases short, with 10 bases between. CDR3 sequence reads: CASSFLKQNSPLHF. DNA of the CDR3: TGTGCCAGCAGCTTTTTGAAGCAGAATTCACCCCTCCACTTT.

This clonotype appeared a single time. This CDR3 fails to terminate in the conserved phenylalanine or tryptophan, so it likely reflects a read error. Because the CDR3's place on the DNA is in doubt, the DNA is left out and the CDR3 is given as listed by TCRdb. The chain employs TRBV6-2 or TRBV6-3 and TRBJ1-2; the table assigns TRBD1, which was not confirmed against the DNA. Germline lookup yields CDR1 MNHEY and CDR2 SVGEGT. The length of the CDR3 is 14 amino acids, counting both ends. The CDR3 sequence is CASNPGTGNYGNTL.

This clonotype was counted ten times or more. V and J are TRBV7-9 and TRBJ2-7; D uncertain. The germline V gene encodes CDR1 SEHNR and CDR2 FQNEAQ (reference sequence). The germline V and J ends were trimmed by 4 bases and 4 bases, with 11 bases remaining between them. CDR3 length equals 13 residues. The CDR3 bases are TGTGCCAGCAGCTCCGCGTCCGGATACGAGCAGTACTTC. As protein: CASSSASGYEQYF. The full variable domain, completed using reference TRBV7-9 and TRBJ2-7, is DTGVSQNPRHKITKRGQNVTFRCDPISEHNRLYWYRQTLGQGPEFLTYFQNEAQLEKSRLLSDRFSAERPKGSFSTLEIQRTEQGDSAMYLCASSSASGYEQYFGPGTRLTVT.

This clonotype was counted ten times or more. The gene calls are TRBV6-6 and TRBJ2-7, with 8 bases that match TRBD2. Trimming at V came to 3 bases and at J to 3 bases, leaving 7 bases not matched to a gene. CDR1 MNHNY and CDR2 SVGAGI come from the germline V gene (reference sequence). This CDR3 has 15 amino acids. The CDR3 nucleotides read TGTGCCAGCAGTTATACTAGCGGTGAAGGCTACGAGCAGTACTTC. Protein sequence: CASSYTSGEGYEQYF.

Many counts were recorded for this clonotype. The chain recombines TRBV7-2 with TRBJ2-3, with D possibly being TRBD1 (5 bases). The CDR3 has 12 residues. Germline assignment: CDR1 SGHTA and CDR2 FQGNSA. Trimming took 3 bases from V and 12 from J, leaving 13 bases between them. The CDR3 coding sequence is TGTGCCAGCAGCTTTGGGCAGGGCCCACAGTATTTT. Its translation: CASSFGQGPQYF.

This clonotype occurred many times. V is TRBV5-6 and J is TRBJ2-7; D uncertain. The V gene lost 4 bases and the J gene lost 0 bases, with 29 bases spanning the gap. This CDR3 region has 20 residues. Germline CDR1 SGHDT, CDR2 YYEEEE. CDR3 sequence reads: CASSNKLRPYSVLFSYEQYF. CDR3 DNA sequence: TGTGCCAGCAGCAACAAACTGAGGCCCTATTCCGTCTTATTCTCCTACGAGCAGTACTTC.

This clonotype was seen repeatedly, ten times or more. A much larger clonotype is one base distant, so this may be a read error. The rearrangement joins TRBV13 to TRBJ2-7; TRBD2 matches 11 bases. The V gene's germline CDR1 is PRHDT and CDR2 FYEKMQ (reference sequence). The trim removed 4 bases at V and 1 base at J, leaving 9 bases unmatched. This CDR3 is built from 17 residues. CDR3 bases: TGTGCCAGCAGCTCACCTGGGGGACTAGCGGATTCCTACGAGCAGTACTTC. Translated: CASSSPGGLADSYEQYF.

This clonotype was detected many times. The J gene is TRBJ1-4, the V gene TRBV29-1; 8 bases fit TRBD1. This CDR3 has 13 amino acids. Trimming removed 6 bases from V and 5 bases from J; junction bases left unmatched: 5. From germline, CDR1 is SQVTM and CDR2 ANQGSEA. Here the CDR3 DNA reads TGCAGCGTCAGGACAGGGCCAAATGAAAAACTGTTTTTT. Encoded protein: CSVRTGPNEKLFF.

The chain uses TRBV15 and TRBJ1-4; 7 bases match TRBD1. The CDR3 totals 16 residues. V trimming: 0 bases; J trimming: 8 bases; junction bases outside the gene matches: 9. Germline values: CDR1 LNHNV, CDR2 YYDKDF (reference sequence). The chain's CDR3 is CATSRDLDRADEKLFF. The CDR3 coding sequence is TGTGCCACCAGCAGAGATCTAGACAGGGCGGACGAAAAACTGTTTTTT.

This clonotype has ten or more counts. This chain connects TRBV19 to TRBJ1-3; D remains ambiguous. The CDR3 loop spans 15 amino acids. Germline CDR1 and CDR2: LNHDA and SQIVND (reference sequence). Between the trimmed V and J ends, which lost 3 bases and 3 bases, there was a span of 12 bases. CDR3: CASSIPGAGGNTIYF. The CDR3 DNA follows: TGTGCCAGTAGTATCCCGGGCGCCGGTGGAAACACCATATATTTT.

Remarks on this clonotype: This may be a read error: a much more frequent sequence differs by one nucleotide. The conserved closing phenylalanine or tryptophan is absent in this CDR3, likely reflecting a read error. The V call is TRBV18, the J call TRBJ2-1; TRBD1 matches 9 bases. Germline lookup yields CDR1 KGHSH and CDR2 LQKENI. V lost 2 bases, J lost 7 bases, and 6 bases stayed unmatched. This CDR3 spans 15 amino acids. DNA for the CDR3: TGTGCCAGCTCACCAATGGACAGGGGAGCGAATGAGCAGTTCCTC. Amino acid sequence: CASSPMDRGANEQFL.

This clonotype was found many times. The V call is TRBV3-1, the J call TRBJ1-6; D is unclear. The CDR3 is made up of 15 amino acids. Germline assignment: CDR1 LGHDT and CDR2 YNNKEL (reference sequence). Trimming stripped 4 bases from V and 5 bases from J, with 12 bases between. The CDR3 is CASSLGRSNNSPLHF. The DNA for the CDR3 is TGTGCCAGCAGCCTGGGCAGATCTAATAATTCACCCCTCCACTTT.

This clonotype came up a few times. This chain links TRBV28 with TRBJ2-1; D may match TRBD1 or TRBD2 (5 bases each). There are 14 residues in the CDR3. Germline-derived CDR1 and CDR2 are MDHEN and SYDVKM. V was pared by 7 bases and J by 9 bases, with 19 bases between. The CDR3, as DNA: TGTGCCAGCACCCCCGGGACGGCTTTAGGTGAGCAGTTCTTC. Protein: CASTPGTALGEQFF.

The V and J genes are TRBV6-2 or TRBV6-3 and TRBJ2-1; tentative D call: TRBD1 (7 bases). CDR3 length: 14 amino acids. Germline CDR1 is MNHEY and CDR2 is SVGEGT. Deletions cut 4 bases from V and 7 bases from J, with 14 bases between. The CDR3 protein is CASSSPGGRNEQFF. The CDR3 DNA reads TGTGCCAGCAGTTCCCCAGGGGGGCGAAATGAGCAGTTCTTC.